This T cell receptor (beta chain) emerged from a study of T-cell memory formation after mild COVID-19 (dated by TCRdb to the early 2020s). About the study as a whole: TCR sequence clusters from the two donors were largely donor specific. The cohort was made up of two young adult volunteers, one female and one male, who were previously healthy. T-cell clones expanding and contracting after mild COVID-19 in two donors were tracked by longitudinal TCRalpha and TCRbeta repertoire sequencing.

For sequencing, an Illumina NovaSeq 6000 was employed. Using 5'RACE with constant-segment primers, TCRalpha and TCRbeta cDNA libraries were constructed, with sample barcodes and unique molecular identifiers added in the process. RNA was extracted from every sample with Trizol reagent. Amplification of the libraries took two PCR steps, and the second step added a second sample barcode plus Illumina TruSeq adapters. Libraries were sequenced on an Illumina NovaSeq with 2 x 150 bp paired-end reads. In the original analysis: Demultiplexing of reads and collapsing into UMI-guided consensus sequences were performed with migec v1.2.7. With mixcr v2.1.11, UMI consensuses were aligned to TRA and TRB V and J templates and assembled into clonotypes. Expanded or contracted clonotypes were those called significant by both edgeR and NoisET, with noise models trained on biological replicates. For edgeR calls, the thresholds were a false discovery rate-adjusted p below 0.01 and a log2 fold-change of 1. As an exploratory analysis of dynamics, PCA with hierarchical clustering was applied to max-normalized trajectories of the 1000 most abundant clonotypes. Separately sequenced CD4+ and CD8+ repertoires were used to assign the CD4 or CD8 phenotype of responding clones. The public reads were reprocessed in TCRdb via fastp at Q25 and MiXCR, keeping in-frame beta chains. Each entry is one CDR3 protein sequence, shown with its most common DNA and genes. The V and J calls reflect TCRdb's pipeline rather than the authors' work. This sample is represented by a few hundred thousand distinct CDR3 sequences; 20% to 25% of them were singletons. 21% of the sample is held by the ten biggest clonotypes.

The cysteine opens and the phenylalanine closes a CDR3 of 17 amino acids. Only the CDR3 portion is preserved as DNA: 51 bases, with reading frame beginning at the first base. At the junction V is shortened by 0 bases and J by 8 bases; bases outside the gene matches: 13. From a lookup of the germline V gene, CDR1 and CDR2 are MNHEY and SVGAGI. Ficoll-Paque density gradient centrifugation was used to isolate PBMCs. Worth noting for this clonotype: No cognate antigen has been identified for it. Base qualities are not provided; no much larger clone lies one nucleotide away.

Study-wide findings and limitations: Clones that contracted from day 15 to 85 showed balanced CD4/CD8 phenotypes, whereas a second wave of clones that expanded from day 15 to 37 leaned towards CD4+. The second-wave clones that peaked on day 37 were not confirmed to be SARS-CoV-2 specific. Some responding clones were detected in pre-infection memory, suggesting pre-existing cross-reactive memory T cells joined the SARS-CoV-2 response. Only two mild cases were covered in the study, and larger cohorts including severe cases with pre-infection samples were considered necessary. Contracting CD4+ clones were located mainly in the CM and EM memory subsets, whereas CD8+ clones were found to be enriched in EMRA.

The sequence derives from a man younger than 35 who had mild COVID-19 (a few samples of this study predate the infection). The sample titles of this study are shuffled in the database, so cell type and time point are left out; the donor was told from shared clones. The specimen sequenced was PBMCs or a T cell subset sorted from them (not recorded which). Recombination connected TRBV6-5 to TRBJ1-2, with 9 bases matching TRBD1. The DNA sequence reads TGTGCCAGCAGTTACTCTGGACAGGGGCCGGGTTTGGGGGGCTACACCTTC. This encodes CASSYSGQGPGLGGYTF.